The 7 T cell receptor beta chains below were found in one sample sequenced in a study of cytomegalovirus exposure and HLA in healthy donors. Primers for the PCR totalled 60 Vbeta and 13 Jbeta. This table comes from immunoSEQ multiplex PCR, and its TCRdb copy is limited to in-frame clones, with some not included. The sample contains 95,000 to 110,000 clones, more than 70% of which appear only once. Sample: PBMCs. The receptors come from a man aged 18 to 29 in good health and CMV-seronegative.

The chain joins TRBV28 to TRBJ2-7; D unresolved. The CDR3 has 13 residues. CDR1 and CDR2 from the germline V gene are MDHEN and SYDVKM. Trimming pared 2 bases from V and 3 bases from J, leaving 8 bases between. CDR3 bases: TGTGCCAGCAGTTTAAGTAGTCTCTACGAGCAGTACTTC. Translating gives CASSLSSLYEQYF.

The rearrangement uses TRBV27 and TRBJ2-3, with 10 bases fitting TRBD2. V trimming: 8 bases; J trimming: 0 bases; junction bases outside the gene matches: 17. Per the germline V gene, CDR1 is MNHEY and CDR2 is SMNVEV (reference sequence). This CDR3 is 19 amino acids long. The CDR3 region has the DNA TGTGCCAGCTACGGGGGTAGCGGGGGGCCGACTACTAGCACAGATACGCAGTATTTT. This encodes CASYGGSGGPTTSTDTQYF.

The chain joins TRBV11-2 to TRBJ2-2; TRBD2 is a possible D gene (5 bases). CDR3 length: 15 amino acids. The V and J ends lost 2 bases and 1 base respectively, with 8 bases between them. The germline V gene encodes CDR1 SGHAT and CDR2 FQNNGV. The CDR3 DNA reads as TGTGCCAGCAGCTTAACGGGGATGAACACCGGGGAGCTGTTTTTT. Translating gives CASSLTGMNTGELFF.

The chain couples TRBV6-6 to TRBJ1-2; the D gene is possibly TRBD1 (5 bases). This CDR3 has 13 residues. Trimming pared 4 bases from V and 3 bases from J, leaving 9 bases between. Looked up from germline, CDR1 is MNHNY and CDR2 is SVGAGI (reference sequence). The CDR3, as DNA: TGTGCCAGCAGTTTGGAAGGGGACTATGGCTACACCTTC. Encoded protein: CASSLEGDYGYTF.

The rearrangement joins TRBV7-3 to TRBJ1-6; a possible D gene is TRBD1 (6 bases). Germline CDR1 is SGHTA and CDR2 is FQGTGA. This CDR3 has 13 residues. Between the trimmed V and J ends, which lost 5 bases and 8 bases, there was a span of 10 bases. The chain's CDR3 is CASSVNRDSPLHF. CDR3 DNA sequence: TGTGCCAGCAGCGTGAACAGGGATTCACCCCTCCACTTT.

The DNA for the CDR3 is TGTGCCAGCAGTGTTTCTAGCGGGGGGGCCCCAGATACGCAGTATTTT. This gives the protein CASSVSSGGAPDTQYF. This chain uses TRBV6-4 with TRBJ2-3; 12 bases agree with TRBD2. The junction had 6 bases not matched to a gene; V was cut back by 4 bases and J by 4 bases. CDR1 MRHNA and CDR2 SNTAGT come from the germline V gene. The CDR3 has 16 residues.

The genes are TRBV7-8 and TRBJ2-5, with 8 bases lining up with TRBD1. CDR1 and CDR2 from the germline V gene are SGHVS and FQNEAQ. The CDR3 consists of 19 residues. V gave up 3 bases and J gave up 1 base; unmatched junction bases: 16. CDR3 loop: CASSFRPGGGGFPQETQYF. The CDR3 DNA is TGTGCCAGCAGCTTCCGCCCAGGGGGCGGTGGATTCCCCCAAGAGACCCAGTACTTC.